The following is a T cell receptor beta chain sequence with its context. The sample belongs to a study of control samples from healthy donors and cancer patients. Profiled with immunoSEQ multiplex PCR; TCRdb holds only in-frame clones, not every one. The sample lists roughly 130,000 clones, 90% seen once, with 2% to 2.5% in the top ten. The TCR sequence derives from a man aged 18 to 35 in good health. Sequenced input: blood.

CDR3 nucleotides: TGTGCCAGTAGTATAGATGGAGCTATCTATGGCTACACCTTC. Protein sequence: CASSIDGAIYGYTF. The chain joins TRBV19 to TRBJ1-2; D unclear. V was trimmed by 0 bases and J by 4 bases, leaving 9 bases between them. The CDR3 is 14 amino acids. Germline V CDR1 and CDR2: LNHDA, SQIVND (reference sequence).